Shown below are 27 T cell receptor beta chains from a single sample sequenced in a study of T cells after yellow fever vaccination. TCRdb used MiXCR to reprocess the 5' RACE reads, holding one entry per CDR3 protein. The table has some 110,000 distinct CDR3 sequences, approximately 8.4% seen once. Sequenced here: CD8+ T cells sorted from PBMCs, sampled 45 days after the yellow fever booster vaccination. The receptors stem from a man aged 25 to 40 who received the YFV17D yellow fever vaccine.

This clonotype was detected many times. The chain combines TRBV18 with TRBJ2-5; tentatively, D is TRBD1 or TRBD2 (5 bases each). The V end was cut by 3 bases, the J end by 4 bases, with 18 bases between. CDR3 length equals 16 residues. Germline CDR1 and CDR2: KGHSH and LQKENI. Here the CDR3 DNA reads TGTGCCAGCTCACCGCTCAAGATCCCTGGGGGAGAGACCCAGTACTTC. Its protein is CASSPLKIPGGETQYF. Looking up the rest from reference TRBV18 and TRBJ2-5 gives the full variable domain: NAGVMQNPRHLVRRRGQEARLRCSPMKGHSHVYWYRQLPEEGLKFMVYLQKENIIDESGMPKERFSAEFPKEGPSILRIQQVVRGDSAAYFCASSPLKIPGGETQYFGPGTRLLVL.

This clonotype was counted at least ten times. The chain recombines TRBV10-2 with TRBJ2-1, with TRBD2 identical over 10 bases. Per the germline V gene, CDR1 is WSHSY and CDR2 is SAAADI. Unmatched junction bases numbered 7, after V lost 4 bases and J lost 4 bases. This CDR3 has 16 amino acids. CDR3 loop: CASSGPGLASYNEQFF. For the CDR3, the DNA is TGCGCCAGCAGTGGGCCGGGACTAGCGTCTTACAATGAGCAGTTCTTC.

A few counts support this clonotype. V usage is TRBV5-4 and J usage is TRBJ2-1; a weak D match, TRBD2 (5 bases). CDR1 and CDR2 (germline): SGHNT, YYREEE (reference sequence). With 0 bases removed from V and 3 bases from J, the gap between germline ends came to 10 bases. This CDR3 region has 15 residues. CDR3 coding DNA: TGTGCCAGCAGCTTGGATCTAGCTTTCTACAATGAGCAGTTCTTC. Residues: CASSLDLAFYNEQFF.

Remarks on this clonotype: A clone one base away is much larger, so this may be a read error. The chain combines TRBV9 with TRBJ2-1; a weak D match, TRBD1 (6 bases). The CDR3 runs to 16 residues. Germline V gives CDR1 SGDLS, CDR2 YYNGEE. V lost 8 bases and J 0 bases, leaving 18 bases between the germline ends. CDR3 loop: CASARGHSGSYNEQFF. Written as DNA, the CDR3 is TGTGCCAGTGCCCGGGGACACTCGGGCTCCTACAATGAGCAGTTCTTC.

The sample holds a few counts of this clonotype. The J gene is TRBJ2-5, the V gene TRBV10-2; D is perhaps TRBD1 or TRBD2 (6 bases each). This CDR3 is built from 13 residues. CDR1 is WSHSY and CDR2 is SAAADI in the germline V gene. V was clipped by 2 bases and J by 5 bases, with 9 bases between them. The CDR3 DNA reads as TGCGCCAGCAGTGAGCGGGGGCTTGAGACCCAGTACTTC. Residues: CASSERGLETQYF.

This clonotype has ten or more counts. The chain uses TRBV21-1 and TRBJ2-2; no check of the table's D call, TRBD1, against the DNA was made. TRBV21-1 is assigned pseudogene status. There are 16 residues in the CDR3. CDR3 DNA sequence: TGTGCCAGCAGCAGGACCGGGACACCGAACACCGGGGAGCTGTTTTTT. This encodes CASSRTGTPNTGELFF.

Many counts were recorded for this clonotype. This chain links TRBV27 with TRBJ2-1, with 7 bases lining up with TRBD2. Germline V gene lookup returns CDR1 MNHEY and CDR2 SMNVEV (reference sequence). The CDR3 runs to 16 residues. Trimming at V came to 6 bases and at J to 0 bases, leaving 8 bases not matched to a gene. CDR3 sequence: CASSLLGGSSYNEQFF. The CDR3 DNA follows: TGTGCCAGCAGCCTTTTGGGCGGGAGCTCCTACAATGAGCAGTTCTTC.

This clonotype has just a few counts. The rearrangement joins TRBV5-1 to TRBJ1-1; tentatively, D is TRBD1 (6 bases). Germline CDR1 reads SGHRS; CDR2 reads YFSETQ. Trimming took off 0 bases at V and 5 bases at J, with 14 bases between the two ends. This CDR3 is 15 amino acids long. DNA of the CDR3: TGCGCCAGCAGCTTGGCCGGCGGGACAAGTACTGAAGCTTTCTTT. Its translation: CASSLAGGTSTEAFF.

This clonotype was counted at least ten times. The J gene is TRBJ1-4, the V gene TRBV7-8; 9 nucleotides match TRBD1. After removal of 3 bases from V and 7 bases from J, the junction contained 3 bases not matched to a gene. This CDR3 is 14 amino acids long. From germline, CDR1 is SGHVS and CDR2 FQNEAQ. In nucleotides, the CDR3 is TGTGCCAGCAGCTTTCGACAGGGGGGTGAAAAACTGTTTTTT. This encodes CASSFRQGGEKLFF.

Many counts were recorded for this clonotype. The chain uses TRBV12-3 or TRBV12-4 and TRBJ2-3; D perhaps matches TRBD2 (6 bases). This CDR3 comprises 15 residues. V lost 0 bases and J 4 bases, leaving 11 bases between the germline ends. CDR3 protein: CASSLAGDSPDTQYF. CDR3 DNA sequence: TGTGCCAGCAGTTTAGCGGGGGACTCTCCAGATACGCAGTATTTT.

Points on this clonotype: Just one base apart from a much larger clone, this may be a read error. The chain couples TRBV7-9 to TRBJ2-1, with D possibly being TRBD2 (6 bases). The germline gives CDR1 SEHNR, CDR2 FQNEAQ (reference sequence). This CDR3 comprises 14 residues. Trimming stripped 8 bases from V and 2 bases from J, with 13 bases between. The DNA for the CDR3 is TGTGCCAGCGCTTCGGAGGGGCCCTACAATGAGCAGTTCTTC. Translated, it gives CASASEGPYNEQFF.

This clonotype was detected only a few times. The rearrangement joins TRBV5-1 to TRBJ2-7; D assignment may be TRBD1 or TRBD2 (5 bases each). V was clipped by 7 bases and J by 0 bases, with 14 bases between them. This CDR3 spans 14 amino acids. The V gene's germline CDR1 is SGHRS and CDR2 YFSETQ. The chain's CDR3 is CASEGEGSSYEQYF. The CDR3 bases are TGCGCCAGCGAGGGTGAGGGGAGCTCCTACGAGCAGTACTTC.

At least ten counts were recorded for this clonotype. The chain carries TRBV5-1 and TRBJ2-7, with 9 bases that match TRBD2. Germline CDR1 is SGHRS and CDR2 is YFSETQ. The junction had 11 bases not matched to a gene; V was cut back by 4 bases and J by 6 bases. The CDR3 has 15 amino acids. Here the CDR3 reads CASSPTSGPLGEQYF. CDR3 sequence (DNA): TGCGCCAGCAGCCCCACTAGCGGGCCTCTCGGCGAGCAGTACTTC.

In its sample, this clonotype was seen many times. The CDR3 nucleotides are TGTGCCAGCAGGCTTTGGGCAGACAATGAGCAGTTCTTC. It specifies CASRLWADNEQFF. The chain uses TRBV7-6 and TRBJ2-1, with D hard to call. Trimming cost V 6 bases and J 5 bases, with 11 bases left between them. The germline V gene encodes CDR1 SGHVS and CDR2 FNYEAQ. The CDR3 is 13 amino acids.

Ten or more counts support this clonotype. V usage is TRBV5-1 and J usage is TRBJ2-7; unclear D gene. The length of the CDR3 is 14 residues. V was pared by 2 bases and J by 5 bases, with 14 bases between. In germline, CDR1 is SGHRS, CDR2 YFSETQ. The CDR3 DNA follows: TGCGCCAGCAGCTTCCGAAGCCCATGGGACGAGCAGTACTTC. Amino acids: CASSFRSPWDEQYF.

Many counts were recorded for this clonotype. The V gene is TRBV7-2, the J gene TRBJ1-6, with a tentative D call TRBD1 (6 bases). V gave up 5 bases and J gave up 7 bases, with 12 bases separating them. The CDR3 totals 14 residues. Germline V gene data show CDR1 as SGHTA and CDR2 as FQGNSA. CDR3 sequence reads: CASSAYGGNSPLHF. CDR3 coding DNA: TGTGCCAGCAGCGCTTACGGGGGCAATTCACCCCTCCACTTT.

This clonotype was seen a handful of times. The chain employs TRBV27 and TRBJ2-1; possibly TRBD1 for D (5 bases). V lost 4 bases, J lost 7 bases, and 11 bases lay in between. The CDR3 is 13 amino acids. The germline V gene encodes CDR1 MNHEY and CDR2 SMNVEV (reference sequence). The CDR3 DNA follows: TGTGCCAGCAGTTGGGGCGGCGGAAATGAGCAGTTCTTC. Its translation: CASSWGGGNEQFF.

The sample holds a few counts of this clonotype. This rearrangement joins TRBV7-2 to TRBJ2-1, with D perhaps TRBD1 (5 bases). Germline V gives CDR1 SGHTA, CDR2 FQGNSA. V was clipped by 1 base and J by 7 bases, with 14 bases between them. This CDR3 has 15 amino acids. The CDR3 DNA is TGTGCCAGCAGCTTAGAGGCCCCAGGGATGAATGAGCAGTTCTTC. Amino acids: CASSLEAPGMNEQFF.

This clonotype was detected ten times or more. The chain employs TRBV27 and TRBJ2-2, with TRBD2 matching over 12 bases. Germline V gene sequence: CDR1 MNHEY, CDR2 SMNVEV (reference sequence). V was clipped by 6 bases and J by 4 bases; unmatched bases: 3. This CDR3 is built from 15 residues. Here the CDR3 DNA reads TGTGCCAGCAGCCGACTAGCGGGAGCCACCGGGGAGCTGTTTTTT. It specifies CASSRLAGATGELFF.

This clonotype has ten or more counts. The chain is built from TRBV6-1 and TRBJ2-3, with 10 bases matching TRBD2. Germline V gene data show CDR1 as MNHNS and CDR2 as SASEGT. V was pared by 5 bases and J by 5 bases, with 4 bases of the junction left unmatched. The CDR3 has 14 residues. The CDR3, as DNA: TGTGCCAGCAGTCCCGGACTAGCGGAAGATACGCAGTATTTT. Encoded protein: CASSPGLAEDTQYF.

By share, this clonotype counts as large (0.1 to 1%). V is TRBV20-1 and J is TRBJ1-5; D remains ambiguous. The CDR3 length is 13 residues. Germline loops: CDR1 DFQATT, CDR2 SNEGSKA (reference sequence). Trimming shortened V by 3 bases and J by 4 bases, and 10 bases separated the two germline ends. The CDR3 loop is CSASEVTNQPQHF. CDR3 coding DNA: TGCAGTGCTAGTGAAGTTACTAATCAGCCCCAGCATTTT.

This clonotype came up many times. The J gene is TRBJ2-3, the V gene TRBV14; D ambiguous. From germline, CDR1 is SGHDN and CDR2 FVKESK. This CDR3 is built from 12 residues. The germline V and J ends were trimmed by 3 bases and 5 bases, with 6 bases remaining between them. CDR3 in DNA: TGTGCCAGCAGCCATGAACGAGATACGCAGTATTTT. This sequence encodes CASSHERDTQYF.

CDR3 in amino acids: CASSLSENTEAFF. In nucleotides, the CDR3 is TGTGCCAGCAGCTTATCAGAGAACACTGAAGCTTTCTTT. The chain couples TRBV11-2 to TRBJ1-1; D call uncertain. Germline lookup yields CDR1 SGHAT and CDR2 FQNNGV. The CDR3 sequence is 13 residues long. Trimming cost V 2 bases and J 1 base, with 5 bases left between them.

The chain uses TRBV19 and TRBJ2-1, with a weak D call TRBD1 (6 bases). The CDR3 totals 15 residues. Germline V CDR1 and CDR2: LNHDA, SQIVND (reference sequence). Trimming pared 5 bases from V and 6 bases from J, leaving 17 bases between. Here the CDR3 DNA reads TGTGCCAGTAGTTTTTTGACACAGGGTACCAATGAGCAGTTCTTC. Residues: CASSFLTQGTNEQFF.

This clonotype was counted ten times or more. V is TRBV5-4 and J is TRBJ1-2, with 9 bases lining up with TRBD1. Germline V gene sequence: CDR1 SGHNT, CDR2 YYREEE (reference sequence). Trimming cost V 4 bases and J 5 bases; bases outside gene matches: 6. CDR3 length: 14 residues. Written as DNA, the CDR3 is TGTGCCAGCAGCAGGACAGGGGAACTATATGGCTACACCTTC. Protein product: CASSRTGELYGYTF.

This clonotype was picked up many times. V usage is TRBV5-8 and J usage is TRBJ2-7; possibly TRBD1 for D (5 bases). The length of the CDR3 is 12 residues. Germline values: CDR1 SGHTS, CDR2 YDEGEE. V lost 5 bases, J lost 1 base, and 7 bases lay in between. For the CDR3, the DNA is TGTGCCAGCAGACAGGCTTCCTACGAGCAGTACTTC. This gives the protein CASRQASYEQYF. The variable domain in full, completed from reference TRBV5-8 and TRBJ2-7, reads EAGVTQSPTHLIKTRGQQATLRCSPISGHTSVYWYQQALGLGLQFLLWYDEGEERNRGNFPPRFSGRQFPNYSSELNVNALELEDSALYLCASRQASYEQYFGPGTRLTVT.

This clonotype appeared many times. The chain is built from TRBV12-5 and TRBJ2-7; the match to TRBD2 covers 9 bases. J lost 3 bases, V lost 6 bases, and 6 bases had no gene match. The CDR3 is 14 amino acids. Germline V gene lookup returns CDR1 LGHNT and CDR2 FRNRAP. This CDR3 is CASGSGTSLYEQYF. The DNA of the CDR3 is TGTGCTAGTGGATCCGGGACTAGCCTCTACGAGCAGTACTTC.